The subject of this entry is one T cell receptor beta chain. It has no known antigen specificity. No much larger clonotype is one base removed from it; base qualities were not supplied. This entry belongs to a study of blood T cell repertoires in COVID-19 (dated by TCRdb to about 2020). Turning to the overall study: Collaborator samples came from the United States, Italy and Spain and covered acute and convalescent phases of COVID-19. Sample metadata almost always included a de-identified subject ID, COVID-19 status, age in years and sex. HLA class I and class II types, where available, came from metadata supplied by the sample provider rather than from assay-based typing. The dataset comprised deeply sampled blood TCRbeta repertoires from subjects exposed to, actively infected with, or recovered from COVID-19. The material from the prospective study consisted of cDNA or gDNA derived from T cells, B-cell-depleted T cells, or PBMCs. The repertoires were released in a freely available public database meant as a resource for research on the immune response to SARS-CoV-2. Samples came from the ongoing ImmuneRACE study (first 160 participants) plus 1,254 subjects from 6 global collaborators. Results the study describes overall, beyond this receptor: The amount of clinical and demographic metadata varied by source and participant and was provided uncurated.

Based on the germline V gene (reference sequence), the CDR1 and CDR2 sequences are WNHNN and SYGVQD. V gives up 4 bases and J gives up 0 bases, and the segment between their germline ends measures 13 bases. The CDR3 spans 15 residues, from the cysteine through the phenylalanine. The sequence is cut down to CDR3 DNA, 45 bases in frame from base 1. TCRbeta CDR3 regions were amplified from genomic DNA by means of the immunoSEQ Assay, a bias-controlled multiplex PCR. The original methods were these. Within the assay, amplification of reference gene primers was used to estimate how many nucleated cells each sample contained. To quantify the absolute abundance of each unique TCRbeta CDR3 rearrangement, sequence reads were collapsed and filtered. Productive Simpson clonality was computed per sample as the square root of Simpson's diversity index over productive rearrangements. This is the immuneACCESS table as TCRdb keeps it, with only in-frame sequences that have V and J called. A part of the clones is gone; compared with another copy, unresolved V genes explain less than half, and the rest is unexplained. For V, J and clone size, that table is used; D and trimming come from the DNA. The sample table shows hundreds of thousands of clones, and about 85% are seen once. The ten largest clones take up roughly 7.8% of the sample.

Another Seattle source contributed samples from volunteer blood donors who had recovered from COVID-19. The collaborating institutions used their own protocols to collect whole blood in K2EDTA tubes. For TCRbeta analysis, collaborators shipped samples in one of three forms: frozen whole blood, isolated PBMCs, or DNA extracted from either of those sample types. This receptor was identified in a man in his fifties or sixties who had recovered from COVID-19. The sequenced sample consisted of peripheral blood. The chain was built from TRBV10-1 and TRBJ2-7, and the D gene may be TRBD1, 5 bases matching. The CDR3 region reads CASSGGADHSYEQYF. The nucleotide sequence is given as TGCGCCAGCAGTGGTGGGGCCGACCACTCCTACGAGCAGTACTTC.